This is a list of T cell receptor beta chains from one sample in a study of blood T cell repertoires in COVID-19. The assay was immunoSEQ multiplex PCR, and TCRdb's table has in-frame clones only and misses some. Altogether about 250,000 clones are present, around 80% being singletons, with the ten largest covering more than 5.5%. The sample was peripheral blood. Source of these receptors: a human donor in a cohort sampled during active COVID-19. Each CDR3 is given with its conserved first and last residue. D genes are given only for firm matches. Some rows mark clone size as missing; the rest say once, few, many or name a class of expanded clone.

v_call	clone_size	j_call	d_call	cdr3_aa	cdr3_nt
TRBV28	NA	TRBJ1-1	NA	CASSLGPHKGNTEAFF	TGTGCCAGCAGTTTGGGGCCACATAAGGGGAACACTGAAGCTTTCTTT
TRBV5-4	few	TRBJ2-7	NA	CASSLQGSYEQYF	TGTGCCAGCAGCTTACAGGGCTCCTACGAGCAGTACTTC
TRBV5-6	NA	TRBJ2-7	TRBD1	CASSHGQGATYEQYF	TGTGCCAGCAGCCACGGACAGGGGGCAACTTACGAGCAGTACTTC
TRBV4-1	NA	TRBJ2-7	TRBD2	CASSQFSGGLSSYEQYF	TGCGCCAGCAGCCAATTTAGCGGGGGGTTAAGCTCCTACGAGCAGTACTTC
TRBV6-2/TRBV6-3	NA	TRBJ1-5	TRBD1	CASSPWTGSRDQPQHF	TGTGCCAGCAGCCCATGGACAGGTTCCCGGGATCAGCCCCAGCATTTT
TRBV9	NA	TRBJ2-1	NA	CASSSGGSTIHGEQFF	TGTGCCAGCAGCTCCGGAGGGTCTACAATTCATGGTGAGCAGTTCTTC
TRBV5-1	NA	TRBJ2-2	NA	CASSYGQSTGELFF	TGCGCCAGCAGCTACGGACAAAGTACCGGGGAGCTGTTTTTT
TRBV6-2/TRBV6-3	once	TRBJ2-3	TRBD2	CASSYPRTSGSSTDTQYF	TGTGCCAGCAGTTACCCCCGGACTAGCGGGTCTAGCACAGATACGCAGTATTTT
TRBV5-1	few	TRBJ2-1	TRBD2	CASTPLGLSSYNEQFF	TGCGCCAGCACCCCATTGGGACTAAGTTCCTACAATGAGCAGTTCTTC
TRBV5-4	once	TRBJ2-7	TRBD2	CASSRTSGLYEQYF	TGTGCCAGCAGCCGGACTAGCGGACTATACGAGCAGTACTTC
TRBV10-3	NA	TRBJ1-2	NA	CAISESSYGYTF	TGTGCCATCAGTGAGTCATCGTATGGCTACACCTTC
TRBV19	once	TRBJ2-7	TRBD1	CATVTGTGNGYEQYF	TGTGCCACCGTCACCGGGACAGGGAACGGGTACGAGCAGTACTTC
TRBV11-2	NA	TRBJ2-5	NA	CASSSGLPGGQYF	TGTGCCAGCAGCTCGGGACTCCCCGGGGGCCAGTACTTC
TRBV7-9	NA	TRBJ2-7	NA	CASSLESPSYEQYF	TGTGCCAGCAGCTTAGAATCCCCTTCCTACGAGCAGTACTTC
TRBV5-1	NA	TRBJ1-1	TRBD1	CASTNRGMETEAFF	TGCGCCAGCACTAACAGGGGTATGGAAACTGAAGCTTTCTTT
TRBV7-6	NA	TRBJ2-2	NA	CASTRGGSVVTGELFF	TGTGCCAGCACCCGAGGTGGGTCCGTCGTGACCGGGGAGCTGTTTTTT
TRBV6-5	NA	TRBJ1-2	NA	CASRREEFYGYTF	TGTGCCAGCAGGAGGGAGGAATTCTATGGCTACACCTTC
TRBV28	NA	TRBJ2-7	TRBD2	CASRSGVGLAGSEQYF	TGTGCCAGCAGGTCCGGCGTGGGACTAGCGGGATCCGAGCAGTACTTC
TRBV28	NA	TRBJ2-3	TRBD1	CASRTGGTDTQYF	TGTGCCAGCAGAACAGGGGGCACAGATACGCAGTATTTT
TRBV18	NA	TRBJ1-4	TRBD1	CASRTGDHEKLFF	TGTGCCAGCCGGACAGGGGATCATGAAAAACTGTTTTTT
TRBV5-5	NA	TRBJ1-3	NA	CASSSPLQGSPGNTIYF	TGTGCCAGCAGCTCGCCCTTGCAGGGATCCCCTGGAAACACCATATATTTT
TRBV27	NA	TRBJ2-3	NA	CASSLGDITDTQYF	TGTGCCAGCAGTTTAGGGGACATCACAGATACGCAGTATTTT
TRBV6-5	few	TRBJ1-1	TRBD1	CASSYYRGADTEAFF	TGTGCCAGCAGTTACTACAGGGGTGCGGACACTGAAGCTTTCTTT
TRBV5-1	NA	TRBJ2-3	TRBD2	CASSSSGRATDTQYF	TGCGCCAGCAGCTCAAGCGGGAGGGCCACAGATACGCAGTATTTT
TRBV28	NA	TRBJ1-1	TRBD1	CASSPGDRGSTTEAFF	TGTGCCAGCAGTCCCGGCGACAGGGGATCGACCACTGAAGCTTTCTTT
TRBV9	NA	TRBJ1-4	NA	CASSVGSQSNEKLFF	TGTGCCAGCAGCGTAGGTAGTCAATCGAATGAAAAACTGTTTTTT
TRBV3-1/TRBV3-2	NA	TRBJ1-1	NA	CASSQARETEAFF	TGTGCCAGCAGCCAAGCCCGCGAGACTGAAGCTTTCTTT
TRBV4-2	NA	TRBJ1-2	TRBD1	CASSQTGQGRGGYTF	TGTGCCAGCAGCCAAACGGGACAGGGTCGGGGTGGCTACACCTTC